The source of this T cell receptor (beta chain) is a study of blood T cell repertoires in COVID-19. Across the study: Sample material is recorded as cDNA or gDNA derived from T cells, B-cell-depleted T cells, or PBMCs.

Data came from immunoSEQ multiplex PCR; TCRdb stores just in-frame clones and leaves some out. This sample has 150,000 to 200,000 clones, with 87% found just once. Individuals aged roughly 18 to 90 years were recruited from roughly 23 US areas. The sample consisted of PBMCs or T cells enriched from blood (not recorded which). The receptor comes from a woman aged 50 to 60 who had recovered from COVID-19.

CDR3: CASSSTGTLNTGELFF. Here the CDR3 DNA reads TGTGCCAGCAGCTCGACCGGGACTTTGAACACCGGGGAGCTGTTTTTT. This chain uses TRBV5-5 with TRBJ2-2; D is perhaps TRBD2 (6 bases). Germline CDR1 and CDR2: SGHKS and YYEKEE (reference sequence). This CDR3 spans 16 amino acids. Trimming cost V 3 bases and J 1 base, with 13 bases left between them.